One T cell receptor beta chain is described in this entry. Per-base quality was not reported, and no clone a single base away is much larger than it. This record comes from a study of graft-versus-host responses after intestinal transplantation (dated by TCRdb to 2020 to 2023). In terms of the full investigation: The transplants that recipients received were multivisceral, liver-intestinal, or isolated intestinal. After intestinal transplantation, graft-versus-host and host-versus-graft alloreactive T cell clones were followed in the graft, circulation and bone marrow using bulk TCR-beta CDR3 sequencing. Instead of going to the commercial service, samples from a few later patients were sequenced in-house on an Illumina MiSeq and processed with MiXCR. To identify alloreactive clones, pre-transplant mixed lymphocyte reaction products were sequenced and then compared with unstimulated pre-transplant donor and recipient T cells. All recipients received anti-thymocyte globulin induction followed by maintenance tacrolimus and steroids for approximately 3 years. Donor T cell macrochimerism was defined as a peak of at least 4% donor T cells among recipient peripheral blood mononuclear cells. The cohort enrolled around 23 intestinal transplant recipients including one retransplant, and 3 patients lacking pretransplant specimens were excluded.

The method was the immunoSEQ multiplex PCR assay. For most patients, genomic DNA was isolated using the Qiagen DNeasy Blood and Tissue Kit and was shipped frozen to Adaptive Biotechnologies for TCR sequencing. High-throughput TCR-beta CDR3 sequencing of genomic DNA from most patients was performed by Adaptive Biotechnologies. In the paper's pipeline: TCR sequencing data for around 20 patients were retrieved from Adaptive's ImmunoSEQ software; a few other patients were processed with MiXCR and VDJtools. To correct CD4 versus CD8 sorting errors, any sequence found in both subsets at a frequency ratio below 5:1 was removed. CDR3 nucleotide sequences shared by donor and recipient were removed because the origin of these sequences could not be assigned. To count as alloreactive, a clone needed at least 2-fold expansion over unstimulated cells and a minimum CFSE-low frequency of 0.002% (template counts) or 0.001% (read counts). A clone was considered mappable if detected in the sequenced pre-transplant spleen, lymph node, or MLR CFSE-low populations of the donor or recipient. The cumulative frequency of alloreactive clones was calculated as a percentage of all sequences, weighted by copy number. Held by TCRdb, this immuneACCESS table contains in-frame sequences only and omits some clones. Under half of the omission traces to an unresolved V gene where checked; the cause of the rest is unknown. The V and J calls and clone size were taken over from that table, and D and trimming were inferred from the DNA. The sample table contains approximately 6,900 clones; only one count was recorded for roughly a quarter of them. The leading ten clones occupy approximately 5.7% of the sample.

The meaning of the sample's time point label: cells obtained before transplantation from donor or recipient. In the mixed lymphocyte reactions, roughly 200,000 CFSE-labeled pre-transplant responders were plated with roughly 200,000 irradiated violet-dye-labeled stimulators and cultured for approximately 6 days. Proliferating CD3+CD4+CFSE-low and CD3+CD8+CFSE-low responder cells were FACS-sorted on a BD Influx sorter after the mixed lymphocyte reaction. CDR3 length: 15 amino acids, cysteine to phenylalanine. The entry retains the CDR3 DNA only, 45 bases that are in frame from base 1. Trimming costs V 5 bases and J 7 bases, and their ends lie 17 bases apart. The germline V gene gives CDR1 as SGHTA and CDR2 as FQGTGA. The paper as a whole reports these results and caveats: High GvH to HvG T cell clonal ratios were observed in the allografts of patients with donor T cell macrochimerism. Conclusions were limited by the relatively low number and heterogeneity of intestinal transplant patients. Early after transplant, peak levels of circulating GvH clones were found to be associated with declines in HvG clones. GvH clones were detected in recipient bone marrow, and some appeared earlier in ileal mucosa or blood, consistent with an intestinal mucosal origin.

This receptor was taken from a human patient who was an organ donor for intestinal transplantation. This material consisted of alloreactive CD8+ T cells from a mixed lymphocyte reaction culture, taken before transplantation. Taken with the paper, the label for cell subset or site translates to: CFSE-low proliferating T cells sorted from roughly 6-day pre-transplant mixed lymphocyte reaction (GvH or HvG direction). The chain is assembled from TRBV7-3 and TRBJ1-4; the D segment could be TRBD1, given 5 matching bases. The encoded CDR3 is CASSPEKDGGEKLFF. DNA sequence: TGTGCCAGCAGCCCAGAAAAGGATGGGGGTGAAAAACTGTTTTTT.